The T cell receptor beta chain under discussion was sequenced for a study of OX40 agonist ivuxolimab in advanced cancers. Across the study: Dose-escalation patients had hepatocellular carcinoma, melanoma, renal cell or head and neck cancer. Study conclusions and caveats: The specificity for antigen of the expanded peripheral T cells was not determined.

The repertoire was sequenced with immunoSEQ multiplex PCR; TCRdb's copy has only in-frame clones and lacks some. The data contain approximately 84,000 clones, more than 80% of them seen just once; the ten biggest clones take up under 3.5%. As for this clone: Antigen: not known.

CDR3 length: 14 amino acids. The junction had 5 bases not matched to a gene; V was cut back by 4 bases and J by 5 bases. Germline V gene data show CDR1 as SGHTA and CDR2 as FQGNSA. The TCR comes from an adult with an advanced solid tumor such as melanoma, head and neck, liver or kidney cancer. The specimen comprised CD4+ or CD8+ T cells sorted from blood, sampled in a trial of the OX40 agonist ivuxolimab. The V gene is TRBV7-2, the J gene TRBJ2-5; 9 bases match TRBD1. CDR3 region: CASSWGQGGETQYF. CDR3 coding DNA: TGTGCCAGCAGCTGGGGACAGGGAGGGGAGACCCAGTACTTC.